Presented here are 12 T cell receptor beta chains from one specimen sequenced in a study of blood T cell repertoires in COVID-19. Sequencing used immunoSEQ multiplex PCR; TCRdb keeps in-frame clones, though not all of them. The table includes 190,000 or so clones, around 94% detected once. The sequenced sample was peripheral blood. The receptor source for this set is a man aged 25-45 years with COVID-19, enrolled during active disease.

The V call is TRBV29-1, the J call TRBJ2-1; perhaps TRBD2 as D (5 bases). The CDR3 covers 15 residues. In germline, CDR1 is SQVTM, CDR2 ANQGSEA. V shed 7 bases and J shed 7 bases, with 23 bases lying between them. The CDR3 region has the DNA TGCAGCGCGATAGGAGAGGGAAACTGGAGGAATGAGCAGTTCTTC. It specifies CSAIGEGNWRNEQFF.

CDR3 nucleotide sequence: TGCGCCAGCAGCCAAGGTGTACAGGGCCCAACTGAAGCTTTCTTT. Translation: CASSQGVQGPTEAFF. The chain employs TRBV4-1 and TRBJ1-1; tentatively, D is TRBD1 (6 bases). Trimming removed 1 base at V and 5 bases at J, with 14 bases between. This CDR3 region has 15 residues. CDR1 is MGHRA, CDR2 YSYEKL, per germline.

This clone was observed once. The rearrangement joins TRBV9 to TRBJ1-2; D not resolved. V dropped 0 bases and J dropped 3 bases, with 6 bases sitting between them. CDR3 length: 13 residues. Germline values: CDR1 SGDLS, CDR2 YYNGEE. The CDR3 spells CASSVASDYGYTF. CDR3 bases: TGTGCCAGCAGCGTAGCTTCGGACTATGGCTACACCTTC.

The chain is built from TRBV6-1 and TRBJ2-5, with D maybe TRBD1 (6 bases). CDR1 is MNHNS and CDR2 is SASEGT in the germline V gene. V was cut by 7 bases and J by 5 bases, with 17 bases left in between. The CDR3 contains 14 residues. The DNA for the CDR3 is TGTGCCAGCAAGGTCACAGGGCCGAGGGAGACCCAGTACTTC. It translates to CASKVTGPRETQYF.

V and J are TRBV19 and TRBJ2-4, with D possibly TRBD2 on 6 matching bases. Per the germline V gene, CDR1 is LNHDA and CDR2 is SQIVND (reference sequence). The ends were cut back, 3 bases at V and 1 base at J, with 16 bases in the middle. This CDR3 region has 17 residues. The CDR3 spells CASSIPGSSGAKNIQYF. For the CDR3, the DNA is TGTGCCAGTAGTATCCCCGGGTCAAGCGGGGCCAAAAACATTCAGTACTTC.

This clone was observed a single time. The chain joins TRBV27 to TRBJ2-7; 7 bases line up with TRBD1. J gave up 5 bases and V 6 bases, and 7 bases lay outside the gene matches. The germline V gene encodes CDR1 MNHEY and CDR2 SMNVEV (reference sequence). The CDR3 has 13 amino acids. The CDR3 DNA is TGTGCCAGCAGGGAGACAGGGATCAACGAGCAGTACTTC. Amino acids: CASRETGINEQYF.

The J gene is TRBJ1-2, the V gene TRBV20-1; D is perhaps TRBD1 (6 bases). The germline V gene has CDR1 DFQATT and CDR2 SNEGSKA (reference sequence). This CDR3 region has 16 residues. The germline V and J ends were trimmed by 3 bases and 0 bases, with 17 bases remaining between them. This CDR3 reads CSASLEGEGANYGYTF. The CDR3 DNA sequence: TGCAGTGCTAGTCTAGAGGGGGAGGGGGCTAACTATGGCTACACCTTC.

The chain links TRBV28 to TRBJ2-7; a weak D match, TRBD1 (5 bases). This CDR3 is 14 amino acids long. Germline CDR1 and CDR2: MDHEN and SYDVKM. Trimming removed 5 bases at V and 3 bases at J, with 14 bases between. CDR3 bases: TGTGCCAGCAGTCTCAGGGTTAGGAGCTACGAGCAGTACTTC. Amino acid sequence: CASSLRVRSYEQYF.

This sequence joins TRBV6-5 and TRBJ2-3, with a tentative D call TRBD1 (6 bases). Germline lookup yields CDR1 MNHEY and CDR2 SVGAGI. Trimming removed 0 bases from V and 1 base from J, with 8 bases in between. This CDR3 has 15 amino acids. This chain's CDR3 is CASSYSRQGTDTQYF. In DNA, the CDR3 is TGTGCCAGCAGTTACTCGAGACAGGGCACAGATACGCAGTATTTT.

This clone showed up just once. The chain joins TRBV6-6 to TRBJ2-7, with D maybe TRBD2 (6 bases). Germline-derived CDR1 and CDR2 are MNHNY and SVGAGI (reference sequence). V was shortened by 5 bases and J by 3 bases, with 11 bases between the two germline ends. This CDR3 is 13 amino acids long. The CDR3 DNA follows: TGTGCCAGCAGTACGACCGGGAGCTACGAGCAGTACTTC. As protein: CASSTTGSYEQYF.

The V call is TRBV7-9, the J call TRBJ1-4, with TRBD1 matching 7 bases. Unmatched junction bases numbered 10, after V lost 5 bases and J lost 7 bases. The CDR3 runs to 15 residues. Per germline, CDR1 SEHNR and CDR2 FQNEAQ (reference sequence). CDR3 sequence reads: CASSADRAMGEKLFF. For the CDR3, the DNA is TGTGCCAGCAGCGCCGACAGGGCTATGGGTGAAAAACTGTTTTTT.

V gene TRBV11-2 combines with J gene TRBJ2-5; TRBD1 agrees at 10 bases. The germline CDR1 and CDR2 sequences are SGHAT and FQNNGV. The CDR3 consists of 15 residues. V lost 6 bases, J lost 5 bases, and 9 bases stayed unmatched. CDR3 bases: TGTGCCAGCAGTTCAAGCGGGACAGGGGACGAGACCCAGTACTTC. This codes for CASSSSGTGDETQYF.